This TCR beta chain was recovered during a study of blood T cell repertoires in COVID-19. Overall study context: COVID-19 samples collected from the United States, Italy and Spain covered acute and convalescent phases. From T cells, B-cell-depleted T cells, or PBMCs came the material, which was cDNA or gDNA.

Trimming removed 11 bases from V and 4 bases from J; junction bases left unmatched: 13. The CDR3 consists of 15 residues. The germline V gene encodes CDR1 LNHDA and CDR2 SQIVND (reference sequence). In the original analysis: Amplified reference gene primers provided the basis for estimating nucleated cell counts. Produced via immunoSEQ multiplex PCR; TCRdb's table is partial and in-frame only. V, J and clone size are those of that table, while D and trimming were read from the DNA. The sample gives approximately 26,000 clones, 85% to 90% of which show up once; around 2.8% is in the top ten. This clone was seen a single time.

The V call is TRBV19, the J call TRBJ2-2, with 7 bases aligning to TRBD2. Source material: peripheral blood. The sequence came from a human donor in a cohort sampled during active COVID-19. CDR3 bases: TGTGCCCACTTCAGCGGGAAGATTTCCACCGGGGAGCTGTTTTTT. Translated: CAHFSGKISTGELFF.